Below, one T cell receptor beta chain is given with its context. In germline, CDR1 is SEHNR, CDR2 FQNEAQ (reference sequence). The V and J ends lost 5 bases and 4 bases respectively, with 17 bases between them. The CDR3 loop spans 16 amino acids. This sample was included in a study of blood T cell repertoires in COVID-19. About the study: PBMCs, B-cell-depleted T cells, or T cells provided the cDNA or gDNA that made up the material.

Original processing notes: Amplified reference gene primers provided the basis for estimating nucleated cell counts. The protocol was immunoSEQ multiplex PCR, while the TCRdb copy is restricted to in-frame clones and leaves out a portion. V and J calls plus clone size are reproduced from that table; the DNA served to infer D and trimming. Here the sample spans 100,000 to 120,000 clones, about 85% being singletons. This chain joins TRBV7-9 and TRBJ2-2, with TRBD1 as a possible D gene (5 bases). Sequenced: peripheral blood. The origin of this receptor is a woman aged 70 to 79 with acute or convalescent COVID-19. Here the CDR3 reads CASSPQGAWGTGELFF. The CDR3, as DNA: TGTGCCAGCAGCCCGCAAGGGGCGTGGGGCACCGGGGAGCTGTTTTTT.